The 10 T cell receptor beta chains given below trace back to one sample, sequenced in a study of technical replicates of blood from a handful of donors. The repertoire was sequenced with immunoSEQ multiplex PCR; TCRdb's copy has only in-frame clones and lacks some. The sample carries about 74,000 clones, just under 95% recorded once. Material: T cells isolated from PBMCs. The receptors derive from a human donor in good health.

The genes are TRBV2 and TRBJ1-4; a weak D match, TRBD1 (6 bases). Deletions cut 6 bases from V and 8 bases from J, with 16 bases between. Germline V CDR1 and CDR2: SNHLY, FYNNEI. CDR3 length: 14 amino acids. In nucleotides, the CDR3 is TGTGCCAGCAGCAATGGACAGTCACGGGAAAAACTGTTTTTT. This sequence encodes CASSNGQSREKLFF.

The chain couples TRBV7-3 to TRBJ2-1, with TRBD2 identical over 11 bases. This CDR3 has 15 residues. CDR1 is SGHTA, CDR2 FQGTGA, per germline. Germline trimming cut 7 bases from V and 7 bases from J; bases unmatched to any gene: 9. For the CDR3, the DNA is TGTGCCAGCACACGGATAGCGGGGGGGCTAAATGAGCAGTTCTTC. It codes for CASTRIAGGLNEQFF.

V and J are TRBV7-9 and TRBJ1-4; a possible D gene is TRBD1 (6 bases). This CDR3 spans 15 amino acids. V was shortened by 3 bases and J by 4 bases, with 12 bases between the two germline ends. Germline V gives CDR1 SEHNR, CDR2 FQNEAQ (reference sequence). The CDR3 is CASSLRGAGNEKLFF. CDR3 sequence (DNA): TGTGCCAGCAGCTTGCGGGGGGCCGGTAATGAAAAACTGTTTTTT.

The chain has TRBV28 and TRBJ2-1; no clear D. V gave up 1 base and J gave up 6 bases, with 13 bases separating them. This CDR3 is built from 15 residues. Germline assignment: CDR1 MDHEN and CDR2 SYDVKM. This CDR3 reads CASSLYSARRNEQFF. In nucleotides, the CDR3 is TGTGCCAGCAGTTTATATTCGGCCAGGCGCAATGAGCAGTTCTTC.

The V gene is TRBV28, the J gene TRBJ1-5; D not certain. The CDR3 extends over 13 amino acids. Germline loops: CDR1 MDHEN, CDR2 SYDVKM. V dropped 4 bases and J dropped 0 bases, with 4 bases sitting between them. CDR3 loop: CASSYGSNQPQHF. In DNA, the CDR3 is TGTGCCAGCAGTTACGGTAGCAATCAGCCCCAGCATTTT.

The chain recombines TRBV5-1 with TRBJ1-1; no firm D call. Germline V gene sequence: CDR1 SGHRS, CDR2 YFSETQ. This CDR3 is built from 17 residues. V was pared by 0 bases and J by 0 bases, with 15 bases between. In DNA form, the CDR3 reads TGCGCCAGCAGCTTGGGGCAGGCCTCCTTAATGAACACTGAAGCTTTCTTT. Encoded protein: CASSLGQASLMNTEAFF.

This chain connects TRBV18 to TRBJ2-2; 10 bases align to TRBD1. This CDR3 has 16 amino acids. CDR1 and CDR2 (germline): KGHSH, LQKENI. With V trimmed by 4 bases and J by 3 bases, 5 bases remained unmatched. CDR3 region: CASSLTGGADTGELFF. The CDR3 DNA sequence: TGTGCCAGCTCACTGACAGGGGGCGCAGACACCGGGGAGCTGTTTTTT.

This chain links TRBV6-6 with TRBJ2-3, with 8 nucleotides matching TRBD1. The CDR3 loop spans 15 amino acids. Per the germline V gene, CDR1 is MNHNY and CDR2 is SVGAGI (reference sequence). The junction had 9 bases not matched to a gene; V was cut back by 6 bases and J by 4 bases. The CDR3 loop reads CASRDRGYGADTQYF. The CDR3 coding sequence is TGTGCCAGCAGAGACAGGGGATATGGGGCAGATACGCAGTATTTT.

The chain has TRBV6-5 and TRBJ2-5; no definite D call. Trimming removed 4 bases from V and 2 bases from J, with 11 bases in between. CDR3 size: 14 residues. Germline CDR1 reads MNHEY; CDR2 reads SVGAGI. CDR3 DNA sequence: TGTGCCAGCAGTTCCTCTCGACAACAAGAGACCCAGTACTTC. As protein: CASSSSRQQETQYF.

The CDR3 region has the DNA TGTGCCAGCAGTCCTGACAGCAACTATGGCTACACCTTC. The encoded protein is CASSPDSNYGYTF. The V gene is TRBV2, the J gene TRBJ1-2; D is perhaps TRBD1 (5 bases). The CDR3 sequence is 13 residues long. From germline, CDR1 is SNHLY and CDR2 FYNNEI. V was trimmed by 5 bases and J by 2 bases, leaving 9 bases between them. The full variable domain, its missing parts supplied by reference TRBV2 and TRBJ1-2, is EPEVTQTPSHQVTQMGQEVILRCVPISNHLYFYWYRQILGQKVEFLVSFYNNEISEKSEIFDDQFSVERPDGSNFTLKIRSTKLEDSAMYFCASSPDSNYGYTFGSGTRLTVV.